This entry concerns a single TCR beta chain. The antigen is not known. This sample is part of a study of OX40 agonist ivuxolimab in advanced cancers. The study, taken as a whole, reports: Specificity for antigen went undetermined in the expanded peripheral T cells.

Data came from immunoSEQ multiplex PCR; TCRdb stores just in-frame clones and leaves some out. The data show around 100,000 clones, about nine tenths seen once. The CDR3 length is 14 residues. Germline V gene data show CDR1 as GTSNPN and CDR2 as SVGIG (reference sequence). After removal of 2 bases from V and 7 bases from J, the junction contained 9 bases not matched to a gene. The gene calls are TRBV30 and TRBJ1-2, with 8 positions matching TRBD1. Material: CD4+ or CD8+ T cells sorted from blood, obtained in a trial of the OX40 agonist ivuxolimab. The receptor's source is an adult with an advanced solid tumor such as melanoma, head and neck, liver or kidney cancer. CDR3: CAWSFSSTGAGYTF. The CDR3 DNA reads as TGTGCCTGGAGTTTCAGCTCGACAGGGGCTGGCTACACCTTC.